The TCR beta chain described here comes from a study of shared clonotypes between healthy human individuals. Sequencing used immunoSEQ multiplex PCR; TCRdb keeps in-frame clones, though not all of them. The sample records about 2 million clones, just under 95% being singletons. Positive CCR7 selection of CD45RO-negative cells yielded the naive CD8 cells, and terminally differentiated effector memory CD45RA+ cells were excluded. The sequence was collected from a man aged 18 to 29 in good health. The sample was naive CD8+ T cells sorted from blood.

CDR3 in amino acids: CASSAGGGTRGFEQYF. As DNA, the CDR3 is TGTGCCAGCAGTGCAGGAGGGGGGACAAGAGGCTTTGAGCAGTACTTC. The rearrangement links TRBV6-1 to TRBJ2-7; D could derive from TRBD1 or TRBD2 (6 bases each). Germline V gene lookup returns CDR1 MNHNS and CDR2 SASEGT. Between the trimmed V and J ends, which lost 4 bases and 7 bases, there was a span of 23 bases. CDR3 length equals 16 residues.